This is a list of T cell receptor beta chains from one sample in a study of T cell responses to AZD1222 COVID-19 vaccine. TCRdb keeps only in-frame clones here, not all; method: immunoSEQ multiplex PCR. There are some 64,000 clones in the sample; under 95% occur only once, and approximately 6.3% lies in the top ten. The source material was peripheral blood, sampled 28 days after the second dose of the MenACWY control vaccine. The receptors stem from an adult who received the MenACWY meningococcal vaccine as a control. The conserved cysteine and the conserved F or W are not part of the CDR3 here.

J gene	V gene	CDR3 length	CDR3 protein
TRBJ1-6	TRBV7-2	12	ASSLGGFPRALH
TRBJ2-7	TRBV3-1/TRBV3-2	13	ASSPSGGSVYEQY
TRBJ2-5	TRBV5-5	14	ASSQTGTGGAETQY
TRBJ2-1	TRBV19	13	ASSIGGGAADEQF
TRBJ2-7	TRBV6-6	9	ASSYSSEQY
TRBJ2-3	TRBV28	12	ASREQRDRVTQY
TRBJ1-5	TRBV10-2	11	ASDRGGNQPQH
TRBJ1-5	TRBV5-1	14	ASSLWIKLSNQPQH
TRBJ2-7	TRBV27	13	ASSLARTGAHEQY
TRBJ1-6	TRBV28	12	ASGKAGENSPLH
TRBJ1-2	TRBV6-2/TRBV6-3	13	ASSRTVAGGYGYT
TRBJ2-2	TRBV4-3	14	ASSQPTSGSTGELF
TRBJ1-1	TRBV11-3	11	ASSLKLNTEAF
TRBJ2-7	TRBV6-5	12	ASREVGRNYEQY
TRBJ2-7	TRBV10-3	14	AISGGGRSFPYEQY
TRBJ1-6	TRBV10-2	13	ASSEGTAYNSPLH
TRBJ1-2	TRBV9	15	ASRGGQEFVSNYGYT
TRBJ2-3	TRBV5-4	13	ASSSSGGHTDTQY
TRBJ2-7	TRBV4-1	13	ASSQDGQGRGEQY
TRBJ1-1	TRBV15	14	ATSREMRLDGGEAF
TRBJ2-7	TRBV5-4	13	ASSPARGRADEQY
TRBJ1-1	TRBV29-1	11	SVEGGTNTEAF
TRBJ1-1	TRBV5-1	13	ASSPERTGSTEAF
TRBJ2-5	TRBV5-4	14	ASSLAGAGRGETQY
TRBJ2-7	TRBV19	17	ASSKTLLGLAGGGNEQY
TRBJ1-2	TRBV19	12	ATKSPLRRYGYT
TRBJ2-7	TRBV28	10	ASTRGTYEQY
TRBJ2-7	TRBV7-8	13	ASSALTGGSREQY
TRBJ2-3	TRBV6-4	12	ASSVGVGPDTQY
TRBJ2-1	TRBV11-2	9	ASTRGAEQF
TRBJ2-7	TRBV11-3	10	ASSLDQSEQY
TRBJ1-6	TRBV27	14	ASSPPRGSYNSPLH
TRBJ1-6	TRBV30	11	AWSGTGGSPLH
TRBJ2-7	TRBV4-3	16	ASSQGPGLAGEAYEQY
TRBJ1-4	TRBV18	14	ASSPPNEGYNEKLF
TRBJ2-6	TRBV12-3/TRBV12-4	11	ASTVAGANVLT
TRBJ2-7	TRBV6-2/TRBV6-3	12	ASSYSDEYYEQY
TRBJ2-2	TRBV27	14	ASSFLGVGGTGELF
TRBJ2-1	TRBV7-2	12	ASSSRLGYDEQF
TRBJ2-3	TRBV9	13	ASSVSSSFPDTQY
TRBJ1-2	TRBV7-2	15	ASSLTLRQGSNYGYT
TRBJ1-5	TRBV6-2/TRBV6-3	11	ASSSVGREPQH
TRBJ1-1	TRBV12-3/TRBV12-4	10	ASSFIRTEAF
TRBJ2-7	TRBV3-1/TRBV3-2	12	ASSQAGVTYEQY
TRBJ2-3	TRBV5-1	13	ASSSNGQGTDTQY
TRBJ1-5	TRBV18	14	ASSPQTTRGNQPQH
TRBJ2-5	TRBV5-1	13	ASSLLARGEETQY
TRBJ2-1	TRBV7-9	11	ASSLGLVDEQF
TRBJ2-7	TRBV14	13	ASSQSRDRLYEQY
TRBJ1-4	TRBV2	13	ASTRGQATNEKLF
TRBJ1-1	TRBV19	11	ASQAPGETEAF
TRBJ2-3	TRBV6-1	16	ASSETFRSSGTTDTQY
TRBJ1-4	TRBV25-1	12	ASSEDTGTEKLF
TRBJ1-3	TRBV6-5	13	ASNQDRRYGNTIY
TRBJ2-5	TRBV6-2/TRBV6-3	13	ASSSAGAGGGTQY